These T cell receptor beta chains were read from a single sample in a study of vaccination and CD4 T cells after COVID-19. TCRdb passed the PCR reads through MiXCR, listing each CDR3 protein once. The sample lists more than 20,000 distinct CDR3 sequences, over 40% seen once, with roughly 4.9% in the top ten. The antigens these receptors bind are not known. Sequenced: CD4+ T cells from blood, cultured in vitro. These receptor sequences come from a human donor who had recovered from COVID-19. The CDR3 runs from the conserved cysteine through the conserved F or W. A D gene is named only where the DNA matches it firmly. Clone size is stated in some rows and not others, as once, few, many or a class when expanded.

v_call	j_call	d_call	clone_size	cdr3_length	cdr3_aa	cdr3_nt
TRBV7-2	TRBJ2-5	TRBD2	few	16	CASSLVAGGPRETQYF	TGTGCCAGCAGCTTAGTAGCGGGGGGGCCGCGGGAGACCCAGTACTTC
TRBV7-9	TRBJ1-5	NA	NA	15	CASSSSSVGNQPQHF	TGTGCCAGCAGCTCCAGCAGTGTAGGCAATCAGCCCCAGCATTTT
TRBV19	TRBJ2-5	TRBD2	NA	13	CASSGGEKETQYF	TGTGCCAGTAGCGGGGGGGAAAAAGAGACCCAGTACTTC
TRBV7-9	TRBJ1-1	NA	NA	16	CASSLLSSEVNTEAFF	TGTGCCAGCAGCTTACTCTCCAGTGAGGTGAACACTGAAGCTTTCTTT
TRBV7-2	TRBJ2-3	NA	few	15	CASSLTGERADTQYF	TGTGCCAGCAGTTTGACGGGGGAGCGAGCAGATACGCAGTATTTT
TRBV27	TRBJ2-3	TRBD1	few	16	CASRPGTGAFTDTQYF	TGTGCCAGCCGCCCCGGGACAGGAGCCTTCACAGATACGCAGTATTTT
TRBV25-1	TRBJ2-6	NA	NA	14	CASSVQSGANVLTF	TGTGCCAGCAGTGTTCAGTCTGGGGCCAACGTCCTGACTTTC
TRBV7-2	TRBJ2-5	TRBD2	NA	14	CASSLRRGGETQYF	TGTGCCAGCAGCTTAAGGCGGGGGGGCGAGACCCAGTACTTC
TRBV11-2	TRBJ2-7	NA	once	14	CASSVQGLTYEQYF	TGTGCCAGCAGCGTACAGGGACTTACCTACGAGCAGTACTTC
TRBV19	TRBJ1-5	TRBD1	NA	15	CASSSGTGPRQPQHF	TGTGCCAGTAGTAGCGGGACAGGGCCGAGGCAGCCCCAGCATTTT
TRBV10-2	TRBJ2-7	NA	NA	11	CASSEGGEQYF	TGCGCCAGCAGTGAGGGAGGAGAGCAGTACTTC
TRBV5-1	TRBJ1-3	NA	NA	14	CASSLGGPGNTIYF	TGCGCCAGCAGCTTGGGGGGGCCCGGAAACACCATATATTTT
TRBV11-3	TRBJ2-3	NA	NA	17	CASSLEIMGSATDTQYF	TGTGCCAGCAGCTTAGAGATCATGGGCTCCGCAACAGATACGCAGTATTTT
TRBV11-3	TRBJ2-3	TRBD2	NA	16	CASSPRTSEGTDTQYF	TGTGCCAGCAGCCCTCGGACTAGCGAGGGCACAGATACGCAGTATTTT
TRBV24-1	TRBJ2-3	NA	few	15	CATSDGGLSTDTQYF	TGTGCCACCAGTGATGGGGGCCTCAGCACAGATACGCAGTATTTT
TRBV12-3/TRBV12-4	TRBJ2-5	NA	few	14	CASSLVRLQETQYF	TGTGCCAGCAGTTTAGTTAGATTACAAGAGACCCAGTACTTC
TRBV7-2	TRBJ1-1	NA	NA	15	CASRFRKGRDFEAFF	TGTGCCAGCAGATTTAGAAAGGGCAGGGACTTTGAAGCTTTCTTT
TRBV7-9	TRBJ1-2	NA	NA	13	CASSPGGIYGYTF	TGTGCCAGCAGCCCAGGAGGGATCTATGGCTACACCTTC
TRBV11-2	TRBJ2-7	NA	NA	18	CASSLELGGPSTSYEQYF	TGTGCCAGCAGCTTAGAGTTGGGGGGGCCCTCCACCTCCTACGAGCAGTACTTC
TRBV7-2	TRBJ1-2	NA	few	15	CASSSPASGPYGYTF	TGTGCCAGCAGCTCACCCGCTTCGGGACCCTATGGCTACACCTTC
TRBV29-1	TRBJ2-3	TRBD1	NA	16	CSVVLMDRGSTDTQYF	TGCAGCGTTGTTCTTATGGACAGGGGTAGCACAGATACGCAGTATTTT
TRBV5-1	TRBJ2-7	NA	NA	14	CASSLGGKPYEQYF	TGCGCCAGCAGCTTGGGCGGGAAGCCCTACGAGCAGTACTTC
TRBV28	TRBJ1-1	NA	few	13	CASRPWGNTEAFF	TGTGCCAGCAGGCCTTGGGGGAACACTGAAGCTTTCTTT